These 4 T cell receptor beta chains came from one sample sequenced in a study of CD8 T cells in ankylosing spondylitis. General observations from the study: One TCR beta motif, made up of fewer than 10 highly homologous variants, appeared characteristic of ankylosing spondylitis blood.

Their antigens are not known. TCRdb independently ran MiXCR on the 5' RACE reads; one entry per CDR3 protein. The sample yields 750,000 to 850,000 distinct CDR3 sequences, roughly 10% seen once. The sequencing input was blood, either unsorted or a sorted T cell fraction (not recorded which). These receptors were collected from a male donor with ankylosing spondylitis.

This clonotype has ten or more counts. The chain recombines TRBV29-1 with TRBJ2-1; 7 bases agree with TRBD1. CDR1 and CDR2 from the germline V gene are SQVTM and ANQGSEA. V lost 7 bases to trimming and J lost 7 bases; unmatched junction nucleotides: 7. This CDR3 is built from 12 residues. The CDR3 nucleotides read TGCAGCGGTGGGACAGAGGGAAATGAGCAGTTCTTC. Translating it yields CSGGTEGNEQFF.

In its sample, this clonotype was seen a few times. V gene TRBV29-1 combines with J gene TRBJ2-7, with 8 bases matching TRBD1. The germline gives CDR1 SQVTM, CDR2 ANQGSEA. The length of the CDR3 is 14 residues. V was pared by 5 bases and J by 4 bases, with 10 bases of the junction left unmatched. The CDR3 spells CSVKVDRGQYEQYF. The DNA of the CDR3 is TGCAGCGTTAAGGTCGACAGGGGCCAGTACGAGCAGTACTTC.

The chain combines TRBV20-1 with TRBJ2-1; 7 bases are a match to TRBD1. The CDR3 consists of 15 residues. V lost 7 bases and J lost 6; bases outside the gene matches: 15. The germline V gene has CDR1 DFQATT and CDR2 SNEGSKA (reference sequence). DNA for the CDR3: TGCAGTGTTCTACTTCGACAGGGCAGAACCAATGAGCAGTTCTTC. Its translation is CSVLLRQGRTNEQFF.

This chain uses TRBV7-8 with TRBJ1-6, with D unclear. This CDR3 comprises 12 residues. Germline CDR1 SGHVS, CDR2 FQNEAQ. Trimming left V 4 bases short and J 9 bases short, with 7 bases between. The CDR3, as DNA: TGTGCCAGCAGCTATATAGGTTCACCCCTCCACTTT. Its translation is CASSYIGSPLHF.